Detailed here is one T cell receptor beta chain. Its antigen remains unknown. This sample was taken from a study of T cells expressing NK-cell markers. The overall study: One of eight sequenced donors was HCMV-seronegative; the other seven were seropositive.

A 5'RACE template switching approach incorporating UMIs was used to make TCR beta cDNA. TCRdb re-analyzed the 5' RACE reads; it lists each CDR3 protein once, without DNA. The sample table sets out around 550,000 distinct CDR3 sequences. Study conclusions and caveats: In a group of about 6 donors, dominant NKG2C+ clonotypes represented about 1.0-8% of CD8+ T cells.

Germline V gene sequence: CDR1 DFQATT, CDR2 SNEGSKA (reference sequence). The CDR3 sequence is 15 residues long. The receptor was isolated from a man between 18 and 35 years old in good health. The V gene is TRBV20-1, the J gene TRBJ2-1; the TRBD2 assignment by TCRdb is unverifiable without DNA. Sequenced sample: blood T cells: a sorted CD56 or NKG2C T cell subset, CD4+ or CD8+ T cells, or bulk PBMC T cells (not recorded which). CDR3 residues: CSARVEVAAYNEQFF.